This TCR beta chain derives from a study of CD4 and CD8 cells across lung adenocarcinoma regions. MiXCR, run by TCRdb on the PCR reads, gives a single entry per CDR3 protein. The sample has some 25,000 distinct CDR3 sequences; 50% to 55% are singletons. The patients had localized lung adenocarcinoma, a non-small cell subtype. This clonotype was recorded once. The germline gene is not matched at one end of the junction; a read error may be the cause. This clonotype was sampled from a male donor with lung adenocarcinoma. The CD4 and CD8 labels of this study may be unreliable. The sequenced sample was CD8+ T cells from the center of a lung tumor.

Here the CDR3 reads CARRLRDKNIQYF. The DNA for the CDR3 is TGTGCCCGCAGGCTGAGGGACAAAAACATTCAGTACTTC. The chain links TRBV6-1 to TRBJ2-4; weak D call: TRBD2 (5 bases). The CDR3 runs to 13 residues. Germline V CDR1 and CDR2: MNHNS, SASEGT.